The 10 T cell receptor beta chains below all came from one sample that was sequenced in a study of cytomegalovirus exposure and HLA in healthy donors. With 60 Vbeta and 13 Jbeta primers, the PCR was carried out. The data were produced by immunoSEQ multiplex PCR, yet TCRdb's version contains in-frame clones alone and is incomplete. The sample yields around 150,000 clones, 75% seen once. Sequencing was done on a sample of PBMCs. The receptors stem from a woman aged 40-49 years in good health and CMV-seropositive.

This chain joins TRBV10-3 and TRBJ1-1, with a possible D match to TRBD1 (5 bases). The CDR3 runs to 15 residues. Germline assignment: CDR1 ENHRY and CDR2 SYGVKD. Trimming left V 3 bases short and J 4 bases short, with 15 bases between. Written as DNA, the CDR3 is TGTGCCATCAGTGAAGCCCGCAGGGATGGCACTGAAGCTTTCTTT. Translation gives CAISEARRDGTEAFF.

The chain recombines TRBV12-5 with TRBJ1-2, with 10 bases identical to TRBD1. This CDR3 has 13 residues. Per the germline V gene, CDR1 is LGHNT and CDR2 is FRNRAP. V trimming: 4 bases; J trimming: 8 bases; junction bases outside the gene matches: 4. Here the CDR3 DNA reads TGTGCTAGTGGTTCCGGGACAGGGGCCGGCTACACCTTC. This codes for CASGSGTGAGYTF.

The chain employs TRBV28 and TRBJ1-2, with 7 bases lining up with TRBD1. The V and J ends lost 4 bases and 0 bases, in that order; junction bases with no gene match: 2. The CDR3 length is 14 residues. Germline loops: CDR1 MDHEN, CDR2 SYDVKM. The CDR3 DNA is TGTGCCAGCAGTTCGACAGGGACTAACTATGGCTACACCTTC. It yields the protein CASSSTGTNYGYTF.

The chain employs TRBV2 and TRBJ2-1, with a possible D match to TRBD2 (6 bases). Between the trimmed V and J ends, which lost 4 bases and 3 bases, there was a span of 13 bases. The CDR3 runs 15 residues. CDR1 SNHLY and CDR2 FYNNEI come from the germline V gene. The CDR3 bases are TGTGCCAGCAGTGTTGGAGGGACTTTCTACAATGAGCAGTTCTTC. Translated: CASSVGGTFYNEQFF.

The chain has TRBV5-4 and TRBJ2-3; TRBD2 matches 7 bases. With V trimmed by 4 bases and J by 3 bases, 14 bases remained unmatched. Germline lookup yields CDR1 SGHNT and CDR2 YYREEE (reference sequence). The CDR3 covers 17 residues. The CDR3 coding sequence is TGTGCCAGCAGCCCACAACCCAACCGGGGGGATACAGATACGCAGTATTTT. Protein: CASSPQPNRGDTDTQYF.

This clone has a single count. V and J are TRBV18 and TRBJ2-6; tentatively, D is TRBD2 (5 bases). The V and J ends lost 1 base and 4 bases respectively, with 11 bases between them. From germline, CDR1 is KGHSH and CDR2 LQKENI. The CDR3 extends over 16 amino acids. The CDR3 is CASSPLRGGGANVLTF. The CDR3 nucleotides are TGTGCCAGCTCACCACTCCGGGGTGGGGGGGCCAACGTCCTGACTTTC.

The J gene is TRBJ2-1, the V gene TRBV5-1; TRBD2 aligns across 8 bases. The CDR3 extends over 17 amino acids. The junction had 16 bases not matched to a gene; V was cut back by 5 bases and J by 6 bases. Germline V gives CDR1 SGHRS, CDR2 YFSETQ. The CDR3 DNA sequence: TGCGCCAGCAGATTGAACAGCGGGAGCCCTCCGCGCAATGAGCAGTTCTTC. Amino acid sequence: CASRLNSGSPPRNEQFF.

The gene calls are TRBV10-3 and TRBJ1-5; TRBD1 matches at 10 bases. Germline CDR1 and CDR2: ENHRY and SYGVKD. J was trimmed by 4 bases and V by 9 bases; bases with no gene match: 9. The CDR3 runs 15 residues. The CDR3 sequence is CAIQLGTGENQPQHF. The CDR3 coding sequence is TGTGCCATTCAACTAGGGACAGGGGAGAATCAGCCCCAGCATTTT.

This clone occurred once. This rearrangement joins TRBV28 to TRBJ1-5, with 8 bases matching TRBD1. V dropped 10 bases and J dropped 2; count of bases not matched to a gene: 10. The CDR3 is 15 amino acids. CDR1 and CDR2 (germline): MDHEN, SYDVKM. The CDR3 reads CATVESTGGNQPQHF. The DNA of the CDR3 is TGTGCCACCGTTGAATCGACAGGGGGCAATCAGCCCCAGCATTTT.

The rearrangement joins TRBV11-2 to TRBJ1-2; tentative D call: TRBD1 (5 bases). The CDR3 runs 14 residues. The V and J ends lost 0 bases and 10 bases respectively, with 15 bases between them. Germline assignment: CDR1 SGHAT and CDR2 FQNNGV. CDR3 sequence: CASSLEGPGGIYTF. The DNA of the CDR3 is TGTGCCAGCAGCTTAGAGGGGCCCGGGGGAATCTACACCTTC.